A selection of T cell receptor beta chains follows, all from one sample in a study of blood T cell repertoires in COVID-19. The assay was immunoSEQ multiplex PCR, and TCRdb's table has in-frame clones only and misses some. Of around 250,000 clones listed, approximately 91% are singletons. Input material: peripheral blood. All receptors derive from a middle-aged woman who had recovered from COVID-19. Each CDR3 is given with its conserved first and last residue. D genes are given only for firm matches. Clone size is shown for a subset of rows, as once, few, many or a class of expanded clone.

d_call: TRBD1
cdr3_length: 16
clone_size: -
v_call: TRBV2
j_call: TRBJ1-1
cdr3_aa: CASSLQGQGPNTEAFF
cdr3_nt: TGTGCCAGCAGTCTCCAGGGACAGGGACCGAACACTGAAGCTTTCTTT

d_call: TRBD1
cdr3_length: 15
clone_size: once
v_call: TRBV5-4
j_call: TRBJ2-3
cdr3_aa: CASSQQGALGDTQYF
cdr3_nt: TGTGCCAGCAGCCAACAGGGGGCGCTGGGAGATACGCAGTATTTT

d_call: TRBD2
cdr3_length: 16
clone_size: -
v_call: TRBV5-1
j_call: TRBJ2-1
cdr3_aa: CASSLAPGGSYNEQFF
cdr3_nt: TGCGCCAGCAGCTTGGCTCCGGGAGGATCCTACAATGAGCAGTTCTTC

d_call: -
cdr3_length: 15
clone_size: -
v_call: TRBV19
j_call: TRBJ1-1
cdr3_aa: CASSLLIGGSTEAFF
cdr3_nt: TGTGCCAGTAGTCTCCTCATCGGGGGAAGCACTGAAGCTTTCTTT

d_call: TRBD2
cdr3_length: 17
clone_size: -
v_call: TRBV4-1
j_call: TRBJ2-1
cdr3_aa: CASSQEGILAGDNEQFF
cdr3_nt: TGCGCCAGCAGCCAAGAGGGTATCCTAGCGGGGGACAATGAGCAGTTCTTC

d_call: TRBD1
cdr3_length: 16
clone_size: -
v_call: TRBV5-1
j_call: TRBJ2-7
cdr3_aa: CASSLARDRVSYEQYF
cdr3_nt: TGCGCCAGCAGCTTGGCAAGGGACAGGGTCTCCTACGAGCAGTACTTC

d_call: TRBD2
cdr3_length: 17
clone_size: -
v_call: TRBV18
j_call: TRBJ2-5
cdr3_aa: CASSAATGTSGNVVQYF
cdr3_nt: TGTGCCAGCTCAGCCGCCACGGGGACTAGCGGGAATGTGGTCCAGTACTTC

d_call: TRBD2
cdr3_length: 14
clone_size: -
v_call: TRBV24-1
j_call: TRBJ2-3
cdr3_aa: CATKAGGLTDTQYF
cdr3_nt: TGTGCCACCAAGGCGGGAGGGCTGACAGATACGCAGTATTTT

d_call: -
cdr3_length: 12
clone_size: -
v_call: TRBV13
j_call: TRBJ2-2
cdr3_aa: CASSIGDGELFF
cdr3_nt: TGTGCCAGCAGCATCGGGGACGGGGAGCTGTTTTTT

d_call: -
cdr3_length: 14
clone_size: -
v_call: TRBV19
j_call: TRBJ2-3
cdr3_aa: CASSISESTDTQYF
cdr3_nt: TGTGCCAGTAGTATCTCGGAGAGCACAGATACGCAGTATTTT

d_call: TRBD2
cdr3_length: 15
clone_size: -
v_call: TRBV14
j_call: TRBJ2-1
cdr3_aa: CASSQLAGGPTEQFF
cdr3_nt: TGTGCCAGCAGCCAGTTAGCGGGAGGGCCGACTGAGCAGTTCTTC

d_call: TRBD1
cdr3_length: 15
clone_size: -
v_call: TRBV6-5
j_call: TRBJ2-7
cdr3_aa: CASSPTGDRSYEQYF
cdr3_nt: TGTGCCAGCAGTCCGACAGGGGACAGGTCCTACGAGCAGTACTTC

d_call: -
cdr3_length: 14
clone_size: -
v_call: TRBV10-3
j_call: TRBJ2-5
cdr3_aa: CAISGTAVQETQYF
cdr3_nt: TGTGCCATCAGTGGGACTGCGGTCCAAGAGACCCAGTACTTC

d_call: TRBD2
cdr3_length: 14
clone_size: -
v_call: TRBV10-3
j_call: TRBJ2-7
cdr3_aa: CAINPGTSNYEQYF
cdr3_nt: TGTGCCATCAACCCCGGGACTAGCAACTACGAGCAGTACTTC

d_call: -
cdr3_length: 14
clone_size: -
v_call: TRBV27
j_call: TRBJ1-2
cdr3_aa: CASSLTGGSDGYTF
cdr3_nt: TGTGCCAGCAGTTTAACCGGGGGAAGCGATGGCTACACCTTC

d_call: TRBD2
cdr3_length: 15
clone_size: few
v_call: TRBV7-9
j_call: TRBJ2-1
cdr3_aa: CASSVSGSPYNEQFF
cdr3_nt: TGTGCCAGCAGCGTTAGCGGGAGCCCCTACAATGAGCAGTTCTTC

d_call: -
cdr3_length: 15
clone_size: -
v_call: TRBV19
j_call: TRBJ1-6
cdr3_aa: CASSMTAFSNSPLHF
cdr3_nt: TGTGCCAGTAGTATGACAGCTTTCTCTAATTCACCCCTCCACTTT

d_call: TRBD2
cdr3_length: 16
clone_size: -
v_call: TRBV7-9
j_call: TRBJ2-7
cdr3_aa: CASSPRLAGETYEQYF
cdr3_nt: TGTGCCAGCAGCCCCCGACTAGCGGGAGAGACCTACGAGCAGTACTTC

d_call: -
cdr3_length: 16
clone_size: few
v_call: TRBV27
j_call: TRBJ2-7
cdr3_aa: CASSDQGAGAYYEQYF
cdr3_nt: TGTGCCAGCAGTGACCAGGGGGCGGGAGCCTACTACGAGCAGTACTTC

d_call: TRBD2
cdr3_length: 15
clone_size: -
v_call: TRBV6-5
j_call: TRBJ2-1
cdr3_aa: CASTQGLAAYGEQFF
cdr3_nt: TGTGCCAGCACCCAGGGACTAGCGGCCTACGGTGAGCAGTTCTTC

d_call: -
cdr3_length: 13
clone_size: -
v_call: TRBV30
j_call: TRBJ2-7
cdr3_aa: CAWSPSAAYEQYF
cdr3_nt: TGTGCCTGGAGTCCCAGCGCCGCCTACGAGCAGTACTTC

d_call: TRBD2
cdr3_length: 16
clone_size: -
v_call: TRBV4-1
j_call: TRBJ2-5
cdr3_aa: CASSPELAGVRKTQYF
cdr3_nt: TGCGCCAGCAGCCCGGAGCTAGCGGGAGTTCGTAAGACCCAGTACTTC

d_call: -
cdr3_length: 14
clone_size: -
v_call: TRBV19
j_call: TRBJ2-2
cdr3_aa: CASSVSGYTGELFF
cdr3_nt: TGTGCCAGTAGTGTTTCAGGGTACACCGGGGAGCTGTTTTTT

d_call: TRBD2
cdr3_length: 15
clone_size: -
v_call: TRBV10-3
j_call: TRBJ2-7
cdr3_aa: CAISESASGSYEQYF
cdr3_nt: TGTGCCATCAGTGAGTCGGCTAGCGGGTCGTACGAGCAGTACTTC

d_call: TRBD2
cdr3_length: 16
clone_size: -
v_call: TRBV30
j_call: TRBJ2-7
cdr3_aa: CAWRGTSPDANYEQYF
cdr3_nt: TGTGCCTGGAGAGGGACTAGCCCCGATGCAAACTACGAGCAGTACTTC

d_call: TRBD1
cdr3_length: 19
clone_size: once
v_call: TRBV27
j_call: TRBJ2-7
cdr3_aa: CASSLRGPGTGTKAYEQYF
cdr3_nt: TGTGCCAGCAGTTTACGGGGTCCCGGGACAGGGACCAAGGCCTACGAGCAGTACTTC

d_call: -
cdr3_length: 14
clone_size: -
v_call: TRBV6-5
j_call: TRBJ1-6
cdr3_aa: CASSGLSYNSPLHF
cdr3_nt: TGTGCCAGTTCAGGTCTCTCCTATAATTCACCCCTCCACTTT

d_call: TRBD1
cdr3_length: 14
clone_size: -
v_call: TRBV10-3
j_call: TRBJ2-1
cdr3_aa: CATGDRGGYNEQFF
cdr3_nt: TGTGCCACGGGGGACAGGGGAGGATACAATGAGCAGTTCTTC

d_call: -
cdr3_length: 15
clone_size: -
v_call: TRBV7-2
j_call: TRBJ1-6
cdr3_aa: CASSESSSYNSPLHF
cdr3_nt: TGTGCCAGCAGCGAAAGTAGCTCCTATAATTCACCCCTCCACTTT

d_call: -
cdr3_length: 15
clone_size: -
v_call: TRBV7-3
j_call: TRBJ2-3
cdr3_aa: CASSPKLTGRDTQYF
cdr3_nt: TGTGCCAGCAGCCCAAAACTGACAGGGAGGGATACGCAGTATTTT

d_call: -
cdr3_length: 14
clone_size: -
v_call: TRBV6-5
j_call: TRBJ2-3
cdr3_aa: CASGEGDSTDTQYF
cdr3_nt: TGTGCCAGCGGAGAGGGGGATAGCACAGATACGCAGTATTTT

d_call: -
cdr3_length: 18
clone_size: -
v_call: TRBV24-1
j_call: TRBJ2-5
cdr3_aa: CATSEPPGARDNRETQYF
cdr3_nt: TGTGCCACCAGTGAGCCTCCAGGGGCTCGGGATAATCGGGAGACCCAGTACTTC

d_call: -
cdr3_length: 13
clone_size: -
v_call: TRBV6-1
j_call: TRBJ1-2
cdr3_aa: CASSEEGNDGYTF
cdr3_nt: TGTGCCAGCAGTGAGGAGGGGAATGATGGCTACACCTTC

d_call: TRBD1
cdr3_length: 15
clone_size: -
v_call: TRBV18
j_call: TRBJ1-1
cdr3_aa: CASSRQGAPGTEAFF
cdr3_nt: TGTGCCAGCTCACGGCAGGGGGCGCCGGGCACTGAAGCTTTCTTT

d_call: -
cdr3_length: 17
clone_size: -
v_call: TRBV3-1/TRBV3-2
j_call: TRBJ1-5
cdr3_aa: CASSQDSIRNSNQPQHF
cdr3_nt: TGTGCCAGCAGCCAAGATTCAATCAGGAACAGCAATCAGCCCCAGCATTTT

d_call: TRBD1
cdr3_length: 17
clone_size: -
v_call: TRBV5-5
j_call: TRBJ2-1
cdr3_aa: CASSLTGQPSSYNEQFF
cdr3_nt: TGTGCCAGCAGCTTGACGGGACAGCCGAGCTCCTACAATGAGCAGTTCTTC

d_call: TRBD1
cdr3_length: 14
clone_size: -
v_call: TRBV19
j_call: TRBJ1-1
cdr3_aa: CASSNQGAGTEAFF
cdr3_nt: TGTGCCAGTAGTAATCAGGGGGCGGGTACTGAAGCTTTCTTT

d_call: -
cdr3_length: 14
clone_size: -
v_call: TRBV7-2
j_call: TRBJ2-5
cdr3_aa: CASSSAGSRETQYF
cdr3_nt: TGTGCCAGCAGCTCAGCAGGGAGCCGGGAGACCCAGTACTTC

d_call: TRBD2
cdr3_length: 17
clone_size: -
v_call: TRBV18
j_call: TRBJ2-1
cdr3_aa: CASSPPASGSSYNEQFF
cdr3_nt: TGTGCCAGCTCACCGCCAGCTAGCGGGAGCTCCTACAATGAGCAGTTCTTC

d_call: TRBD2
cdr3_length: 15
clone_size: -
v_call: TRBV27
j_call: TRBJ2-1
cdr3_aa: CASSLTSGSVNEQFF
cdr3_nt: TGTGCCAGCAGCCTTACTAGCGGGAGTGTCAATGAGCAGTTCTTC

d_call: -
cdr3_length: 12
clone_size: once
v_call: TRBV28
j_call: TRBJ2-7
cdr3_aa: CASVGDSYEQYF
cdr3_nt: TGTGCCAGCGTCGGTGACTCCTACGAGCAGTACTTC

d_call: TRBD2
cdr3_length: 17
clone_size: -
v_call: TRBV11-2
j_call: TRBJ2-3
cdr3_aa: CASSLGLLAGALDTQYF
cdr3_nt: TGTGCCAGCAGCTTAGGTCTACTAGCGGGGGCCCTAGATACGCAGTATTTT

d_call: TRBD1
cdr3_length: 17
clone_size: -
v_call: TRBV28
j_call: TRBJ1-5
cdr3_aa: CASSLWVGQGFTQPQHF
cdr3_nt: TGTGCCAGCAGTTTATGGGTAGGACAGGGGTTTACTCAGCCCCAGCATTTT

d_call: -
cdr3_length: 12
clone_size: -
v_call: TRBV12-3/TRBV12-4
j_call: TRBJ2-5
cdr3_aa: CASRLGEATQYF
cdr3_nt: TGTGCCAGCAGACTAGGGGAGGCGACCCAGTACTTC

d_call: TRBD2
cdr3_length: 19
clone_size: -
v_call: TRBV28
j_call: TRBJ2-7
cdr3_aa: CASSLSPGTSGTYSYEQYF
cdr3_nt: TGTGCCAGCAGTTTGTCACCCGGGACTAGCGGGACCTACTCCTACGAGCAGTACTTC

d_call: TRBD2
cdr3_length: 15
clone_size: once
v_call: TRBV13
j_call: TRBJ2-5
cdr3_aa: CASSLVAASGTPQYF
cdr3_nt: TGTGCCAGCAGCTTAGTAGCGGCTAGCGGGACCCCCCAGTACTTC

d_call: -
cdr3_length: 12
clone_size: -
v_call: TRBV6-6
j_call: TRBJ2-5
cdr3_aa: CASSFGQETQYF
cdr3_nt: TGTGCCAGCAGTTTCGGTCAAGAGACCCAGTACTTC

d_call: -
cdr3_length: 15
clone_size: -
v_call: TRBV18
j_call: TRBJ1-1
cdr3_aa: CASSPPGGDDTEAFF
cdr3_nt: TGTGCCAGCTCACCACCGGGGGGGGACGACACTGAAGCTTTCTTT

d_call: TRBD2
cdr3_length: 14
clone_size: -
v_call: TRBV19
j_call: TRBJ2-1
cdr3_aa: CASSIQRESVEQFF
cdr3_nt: TGTGCCAGTAGTATCCAGCGGGAGTCGGTTGAGCAGTTCTTC

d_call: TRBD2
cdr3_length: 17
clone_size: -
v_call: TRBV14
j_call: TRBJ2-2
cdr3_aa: CASSQDRGTTGTGELFF
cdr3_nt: TGTGCCAGCAGCCAAGATCGGGGGACTACGGGCACCGGGGAGCTGTTTTTT

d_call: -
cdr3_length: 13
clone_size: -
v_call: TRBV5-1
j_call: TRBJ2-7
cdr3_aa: CASTGILGAEQYF
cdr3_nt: TGCGCCAGCACCGGAATATTAGGGGCCGAGCAGTACTTC

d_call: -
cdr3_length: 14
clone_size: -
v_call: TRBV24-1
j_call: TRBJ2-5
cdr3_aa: CATSSSDIEETQYF
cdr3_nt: TGTGCCACCAGCTCCTCCGACATCGAAGAGACCCAGTACTTC

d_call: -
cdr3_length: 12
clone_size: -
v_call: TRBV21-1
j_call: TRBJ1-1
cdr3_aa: CASSKSPPEAFF
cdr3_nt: TGTGCCAGCAGCAAAAGCCCCCCGGAAGCTTTCTTT

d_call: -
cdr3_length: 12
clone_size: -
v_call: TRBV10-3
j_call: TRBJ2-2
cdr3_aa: CAISERPGELFF
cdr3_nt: TGTGCCATCAGTGAGCGTCCCGGGGAGCTGTTTTTT

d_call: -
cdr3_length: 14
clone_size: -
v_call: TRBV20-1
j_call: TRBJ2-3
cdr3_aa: CSASFASGTDTQYF
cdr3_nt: TGCAGTGCTAGTTTCGCCTCGGGCACAGATACGCAGTATTTT

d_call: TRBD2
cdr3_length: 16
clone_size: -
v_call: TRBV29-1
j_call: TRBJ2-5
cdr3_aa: CSVGRPLAGDQETQYF
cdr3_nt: TGCAGCGTTGGAAGGCCCCTAGCGGGAGACCAAGAGACCCAGTACTTC

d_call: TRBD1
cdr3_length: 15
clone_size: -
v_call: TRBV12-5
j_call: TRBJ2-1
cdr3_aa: CASGPTGGAYNEQFF
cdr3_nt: TGTGCTAGTGGCCCGACAGGGGGGGCCTACAATGAGCAGTTCTTC

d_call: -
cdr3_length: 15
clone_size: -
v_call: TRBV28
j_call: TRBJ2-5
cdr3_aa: CASSSTRENQETQYF
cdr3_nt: TGTGCCAGCAGTTCCACTAGGGAGAACCAAGAGACCCAGTACTTC

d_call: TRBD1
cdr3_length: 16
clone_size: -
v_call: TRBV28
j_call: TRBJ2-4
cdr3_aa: CASSLYRGVAKNIQYF
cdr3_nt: TGTGCCAGCAGTCTGTACAGGGGGGTAGCCAAAAACATTCAGTACTTC

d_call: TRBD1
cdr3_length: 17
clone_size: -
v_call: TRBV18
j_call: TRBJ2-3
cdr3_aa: CASSPGTAPRGTDTQYF
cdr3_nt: TGTGCCAGCTCACCCGGGACAGCACCACGGGGCACAGATACGCAGTATTTT